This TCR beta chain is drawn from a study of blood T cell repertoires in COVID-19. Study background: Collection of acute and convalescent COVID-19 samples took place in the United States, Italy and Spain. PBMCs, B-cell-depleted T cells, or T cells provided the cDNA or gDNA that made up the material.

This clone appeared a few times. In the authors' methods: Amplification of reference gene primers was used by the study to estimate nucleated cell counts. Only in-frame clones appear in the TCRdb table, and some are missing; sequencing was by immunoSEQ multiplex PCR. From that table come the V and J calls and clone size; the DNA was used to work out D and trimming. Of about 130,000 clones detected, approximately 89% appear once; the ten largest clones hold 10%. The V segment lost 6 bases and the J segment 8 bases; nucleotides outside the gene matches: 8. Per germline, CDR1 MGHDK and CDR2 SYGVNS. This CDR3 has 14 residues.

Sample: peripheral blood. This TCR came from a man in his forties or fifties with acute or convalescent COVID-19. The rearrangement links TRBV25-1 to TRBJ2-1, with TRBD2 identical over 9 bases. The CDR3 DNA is TGTGCCAGCAGGCTTAGCGGGAGTGAGGATGAGCAGTTCTTC. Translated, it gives CASRLSGSEDEQFF.